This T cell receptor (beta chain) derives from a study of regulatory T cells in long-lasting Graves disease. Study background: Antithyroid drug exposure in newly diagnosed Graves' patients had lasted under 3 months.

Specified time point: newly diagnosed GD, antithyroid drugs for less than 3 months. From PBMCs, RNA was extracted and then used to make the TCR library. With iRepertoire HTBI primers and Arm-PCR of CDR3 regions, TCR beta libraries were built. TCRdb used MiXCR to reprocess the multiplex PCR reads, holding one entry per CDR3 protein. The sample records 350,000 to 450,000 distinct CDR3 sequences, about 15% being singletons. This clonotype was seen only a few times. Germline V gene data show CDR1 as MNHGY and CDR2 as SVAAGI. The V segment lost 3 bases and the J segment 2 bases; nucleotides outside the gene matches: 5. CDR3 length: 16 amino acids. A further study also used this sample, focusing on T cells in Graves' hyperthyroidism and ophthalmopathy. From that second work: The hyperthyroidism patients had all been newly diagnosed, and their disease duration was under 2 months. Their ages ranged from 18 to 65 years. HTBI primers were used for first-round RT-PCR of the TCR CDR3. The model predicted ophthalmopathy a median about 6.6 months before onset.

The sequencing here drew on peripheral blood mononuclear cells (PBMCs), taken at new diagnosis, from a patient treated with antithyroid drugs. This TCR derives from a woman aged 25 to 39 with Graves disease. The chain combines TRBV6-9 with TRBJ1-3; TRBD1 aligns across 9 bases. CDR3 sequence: CASSYAGTGTGNTIYF. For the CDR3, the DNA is TGTGCCAGCAGTTACGCCGGGACAGGGACTGGAAACACCATATATTTT.